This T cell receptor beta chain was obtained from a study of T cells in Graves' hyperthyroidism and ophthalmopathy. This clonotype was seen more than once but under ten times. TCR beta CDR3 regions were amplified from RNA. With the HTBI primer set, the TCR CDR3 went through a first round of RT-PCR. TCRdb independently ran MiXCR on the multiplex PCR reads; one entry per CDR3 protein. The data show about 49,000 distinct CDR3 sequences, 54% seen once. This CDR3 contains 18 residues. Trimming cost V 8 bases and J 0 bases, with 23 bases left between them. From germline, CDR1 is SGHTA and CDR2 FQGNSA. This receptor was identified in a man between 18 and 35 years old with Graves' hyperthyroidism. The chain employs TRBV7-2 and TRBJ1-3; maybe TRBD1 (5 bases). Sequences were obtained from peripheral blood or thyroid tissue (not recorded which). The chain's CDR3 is CASSRQRRDVRSGNTIYF. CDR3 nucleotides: TGTGCCAGCTCACGACAGAGGCGGGACGTTCGCTCTGGAAACACCATATATTTT.